Below are 18 T cell receptor beta chains sequenced from a single sample in a study of tumor and adjacent non-tumor tissue in lung cancer. A modified ARM-PCR protocol with three rounds of nested PCR amplified TCRbeta. One entry per CDR3 protein results from TCRdb running MiXCR on the multiplex PCR reads. Found here are approximately 120,000 distinct CDR3 sequences, 60% to 80% of them singletons; the top ten hold 30% to 45%. RNA was extracted from bulk tissue without any cell sorting. Sequenced sample: lung tumor tissue. All receptors come from a woman aged 55-70 years with non-small cell lung cancer.

Many counts were recorded for this clonotype. The chain carries TRBV11-2 and TRBJ2-1, with 7 bases aligning to TRBD1. Germline V lookup: CDR1 SGHAT, CDR2 FQNNGV. There are 16 residues in the CDR3. Trimming removed 0 bases from V and 5 bases from J; junction bases left unmatched: 7. The CDR3 DNA is TGTGCCAGCAGCTTAGATCGGGGACAGACGAACAATGAGCAGTTCTTC. It translates to CASSLDRGQTNNEQFF.

On this clonotype: The junction does not match germline at one end; this may be a read error. This rearrangement joins TRBV11-2 to TRBJ2-7; D unresolved. The germline V gene has CDR1 SGHAT and CDR2 FQNNGV. The CDR3 consists of 13 residues. CDR3 protein: CASSISPPYEQHF. CDR3 nucleotides: TGTGCCAGCAGCATTAGCCCCCCTTACGAGCAGCACTTC.

Concerning this clonotype itself: The germline gene is not matched at one end of the junction; a read error may be the cause. This rearrangement joins TRBV11-2 to TRBJ1-4; D may be TRBD1 (6 bases). This CDR3 region has 15 residues. Germline CDR1 and CDR2: SGHAT and FQNNGV. The CDR3 sequence is CASSLDSATNEKLYF. DNA for the CDR3: TGTGCCAGCAGCTTGGACAGTGCAACTAATGAAAAACTGTATTTT.

This clonotype has at least ten counts. The chain has TRBV20-1 and TRBJ2-7; 10 bases line up with TRBD1. CDR3 length: 15 residues. The germline CDR1 and CDR2 sequences are DFQATT and SNEGSKA (reference sequence). V shed 6 bases and J 5 bases; nucleotides not matched to a gene: 13. CDR3: CSAPGRRTGGNEQYF. In DNA form, the CDR3 reads TGCAGTGCCCCCGGGAGGAGGACAGGGGGAAACGAGCAGTACTTC.

Points on this clonotype: A single base separates this from a much larger clone, so it may be a read error. The conserved final phenylalanine or tryptophan is absent from the CDR3, which likely points to a read error. V and J are TRBV30 and TRBJ1-2; D is undetermined. Germline V gene data show CDR1 as GTSNPN and CDR2 as SVGIG (reference sequence). Trimming took 5 bases from V and 1 from J, leaving 11 bases between them. This CDR3 has 13 residues. The CDR3 here is CAWGLTDNYGYTY. Written as DNA, the CDR3 is TGTGCCTGGGGCCTGACGGATAACTATGGCTACACCTAC.

About this clonotype itself: A read error is possible here, since a much larger clone lies one base away. The chain uses TRBV7-2 and TRBJ1-2, with D uncertain. V dropped 5 bases and J dropped 7 bases, with 8 bases sitting between them. Looked up from germline, CDR1 is SGHTA and CDR2 is FQGNSA. CDR3 size: 11 residues. The CDR3 DNA reads as TGTGCCAGCAGCCTGAGATTTGGCTACACCTTC. It translates to CASSLRFGYTF. Supplemented by reference TRBV7-2 and TRBJ1-2, the full variable domain reads GAGVSQSPSNKVTEKGKDVELRCDPISGHTALYWYRQSLGQGLEFLIYFQGNSAPDKSGLPSDRFSAERTGGSVSTLTIQRTQQEDSAVYLCASSLRFGYTFGSGTRLTVV.

This chain joins TRBV20-1 and TRBJ1-1; weak D call: TRBD1 (6 bases). In germline, CDR1 is DFQATT, CDR2 SNEGSKA (reference sequence). V lost 3 bases and J 11 bases, leaving 16 bases between the germline ends. This CDR3 region has 12 residues. The CDR3 DNA reads TGCAGTGCTAGTGGACAGTTTGTAAATGCTTTCTTT. Residues: CSASGQFVNAFF.

This clonotype has more than one count but fewer than ten. The gene calls are TRBV30 and TRBJ1-1, with D tentatively TRBD1 (6 bases). Germline CDR1 and CDR2: GTSNPN and SVGIG (reference sequence). CDR3 length: 13 amino acids. With 2 bases removed from V and 5 bases from J, the gap between germline ends came to 12 bases. The CDR3 is CAWSRTRGTEAFF. CDR3 nucleotide sequence: TGTGCCTGGAGTAGGACCAGGGGTACTGAAGCTTTCTTT.

To note about this clonotype: This may stem from a read error, because a much larger clone lies one nucleotide away. The chain couples TRBV7-8 to TRBJ1-2, with D maybe TRBD1 (6 bases). Trimming left V 2 bases short and J 8 bases short, with 27 bases between. The CDR3 runs to 18 residues. Per the germline V gene, CDR1 is SGHVS and CDR2 is FQNEAQ. The CDR3 nucleotides read TGTGCCAGCAGCTTATCGGGGGTAAGGACAGCCCCATACAGGGGCTACACCTTC. Translated, it gives CASSLSGVRTAPYRGYTF. Combining the CDR3 with reference TRBV7-8 and TRBJ1-2 gives the whole variable domain GAGVSQSPRYKVAKRGQDVALRCDPISGHVSLFWYQQALGQGPEFLTYFQNEAQLDKSGLPSDRFFAERPEGSVSTLKIQRTQQEDSAVYLCASSLSGVRTAPYRGYTFGSGTRLTVV.

This clonotype turned up a few times. J is TRBJ2-5 and V is TRBV28; 7 nucleotides line up with TRBD2. In germline, CDR1 is MDHEN, CDR2 SYDVKM. The CDR3 spans 12 residues. V shed 10 bases, J shed 3 bases, and the junction held 5 bases outside the gene matches. This CDR3 is CATIGGEETQYF. The CDR3 DNA reads TGTGCCACCATTGGGGGGGAAGAGACCCAGTACTTC.

The CDR3 DNA follows: TGTGCCAGCAGTCCCCAACAAATGAACACTGAAGCTTTCTTT. It encodes CASSPQQMNTEAFF. The J gene is TRBJ1-1, the V gene TRBV28; D unresolved. CDR3 length: 14 residues. Trimming left V 5 bases short and J 0 bases short, with 10 bases between. Germline lookup yields CDR1 MDHEN and CDR2 SYDVKM.

Remarks on this clonotype: Possible read error: a much larger clone is one base away. This chain uses TRBV6-5 with TRBJ2-7; TRBD2 matches at 8 bases. The CDR3 has 15 amino acids. Germline assignment: CDR1 MNHEY and CDR2 SVGAGI. The CDR3 region is CANSYGVAGPYEQYF. CDR3 bases: TGTGCCAACAGTTACGGGGTAGCGGGACCCTACGAGCAGTACTTC.

V and J are TRBV20-1 and TRBJ2-5, with TRBD2 identical over 9 bases. From germline, CDR1 is DFQATT and CDR2 SNEGSKA (reference sequence). There are 16 residues in the CDR3. Trimming at V came to 7 bases and at J to 2 bases, leaving 14 bases not matched to a gene. As DNA, the CDR3 is TGCAGTGTTGTTGGACTAGCGAGGGGGAGACAAGAGACCCAGTACTTC. Its translation: CSVVGLARGRQETQYF.

Only one count was recorded for this clonotype. The V call is TRBV11-3, the J call TRBJ2-5, with TRBD1 identical over 10 bases. The CDR3 is 16 residues long. Trimming took 5 bases from V and 4 from J; bases not matched to a gene: 10. CDR1 is SGHNT and CDR2 is YENEEA in the germline V gene. CDR3 residues: CASSPDETGGLETQYF. The CDR3 nucleotides are TGTGCCAGCAGCCCCGACGAGACAGGGGGCTTAGAGACCCAGTACTTC.

The chain is built from TRBV11-2 and TRBJ1-2, with TRBD1 as a possible D gene (5 bases). Germline CDR1 SGHAT, CDR2 FQNNGV. The CDR3 extends over 13 amino acids. V lost 5 bases and J 12 bases, leaving 19 bases between the germline ends. Written as DNA, the CDR3 is TGTGCCAGCAGCGTGGATCGTTTAACGGGGCACACCTTC. It specifies CASSVDRLTGHTF.

A word on this clonotype: At one of its ends the junction is not consistent with the germline gene, which may arise from a read error. J is TRBJ2-5 and V is TRBV11-2; unclear D gene. The length of the CDR3 is 15 residues. Per germline, CDR1 SGHAT and CDR2 FQNNGV. The CDR3 region is CASSLSVCVQEIQYF. CDR3 in DNA: TGTGCCAGCAGCTTATCGGTATGCGTACAAGAGATCCAGTACTTC.

Note on this clonotype: This may arise from a read error, as a much more abundant clone is one base away. The chain employs TRBV29-1 and TRBJ2-1, with D perhaps matching TRBD2 (5 bases). CDR1 is SQVTM and CDR2 is ANQGSEA in the germline V gene. This CDR3 region has 14 residues. The CDR3 sequence is CSVDPGYSYNERFF. The CDR3 bases are TGCAGCGTTGATCCGGGATACTCCTACAATGAGCGGTTCTTC.

There are a few counts of this clonotype. This may come from a read error, since a much larger clone is one base off. The chain recombines TRBV20-1 with TRBJ1-1; D call uncertain. The ends were cut back, 0 bases at V and 0 bases at J, with 14 bases in the middle. CDR1 is DFQATT, CDR2 SNEGSKA, per germline (reference sequence). The CDR3 runs 16 residues. CDR3 sequence reads: CSARDLDPFVNTEAFF. The CDR3 coding sequence is TGCAGTGCTAGAGATTTGGACCCGTTCGTGAACACTGAAGCTTTCTTT.